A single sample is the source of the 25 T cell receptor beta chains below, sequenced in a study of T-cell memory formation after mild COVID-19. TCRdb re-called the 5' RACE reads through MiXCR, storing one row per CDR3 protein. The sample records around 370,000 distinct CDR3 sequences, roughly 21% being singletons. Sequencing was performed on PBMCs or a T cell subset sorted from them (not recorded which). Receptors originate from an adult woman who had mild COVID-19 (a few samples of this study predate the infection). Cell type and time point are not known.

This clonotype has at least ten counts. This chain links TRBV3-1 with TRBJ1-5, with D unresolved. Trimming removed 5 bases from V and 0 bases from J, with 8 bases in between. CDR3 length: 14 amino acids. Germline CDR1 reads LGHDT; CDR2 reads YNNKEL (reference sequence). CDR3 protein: CASSRVYSNQPQHF. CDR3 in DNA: TGTGCCAGCAGCAGAGTATATAGCAATCAGCCCCAGCATTTT.

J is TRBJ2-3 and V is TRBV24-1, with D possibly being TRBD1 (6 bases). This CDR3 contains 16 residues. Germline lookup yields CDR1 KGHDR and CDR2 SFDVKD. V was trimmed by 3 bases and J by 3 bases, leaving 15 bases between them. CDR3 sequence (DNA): TGTGCCACCAGTGATCGGGACAAGGGCGGGACAGATACGCAGTATTTT. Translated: CATSDRDKGGTDTQYF.

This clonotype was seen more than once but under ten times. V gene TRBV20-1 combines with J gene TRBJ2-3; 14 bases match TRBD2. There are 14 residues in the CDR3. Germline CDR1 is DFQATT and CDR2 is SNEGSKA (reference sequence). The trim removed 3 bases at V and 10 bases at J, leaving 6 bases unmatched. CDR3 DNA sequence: TGCAGTGCTAGGACTAGCGGGAGGGCGAGGGCGCAGTATTTT. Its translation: CSARTSGRARAQYF.

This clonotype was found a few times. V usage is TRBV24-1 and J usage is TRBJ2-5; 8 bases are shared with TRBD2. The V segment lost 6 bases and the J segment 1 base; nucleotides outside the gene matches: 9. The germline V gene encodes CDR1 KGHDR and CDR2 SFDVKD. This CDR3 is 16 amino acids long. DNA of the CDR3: TGTGCCACCAGTCCGGGAGCGGGGGCTGCCCAAGAGACCCAGTACTTC. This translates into CATSPGAGAAQETQYF.

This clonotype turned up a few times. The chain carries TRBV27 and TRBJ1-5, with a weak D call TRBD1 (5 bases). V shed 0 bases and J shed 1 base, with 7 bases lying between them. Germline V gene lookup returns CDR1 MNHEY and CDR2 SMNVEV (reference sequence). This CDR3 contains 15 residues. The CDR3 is CASSLSRDSNQPQHF. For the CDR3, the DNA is TGTGCCAGCAGTTTATCGCGGGACAGCAATCAGCCCCAGCATTTT.

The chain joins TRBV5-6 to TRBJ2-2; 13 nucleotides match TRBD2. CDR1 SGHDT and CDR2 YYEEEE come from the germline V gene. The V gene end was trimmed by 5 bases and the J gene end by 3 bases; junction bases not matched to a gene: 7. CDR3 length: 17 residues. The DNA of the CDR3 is TGTGCCAGCAGAGGACTAGCGGGAGTGGCGGACACCGGGGAGCTGTTTTTT. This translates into CASRGLAGVADTGELFF.

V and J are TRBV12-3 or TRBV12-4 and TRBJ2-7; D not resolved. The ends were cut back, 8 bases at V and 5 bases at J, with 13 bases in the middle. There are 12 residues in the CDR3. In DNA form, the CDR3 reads TGTGCCAGCGGGCCGACGGGCGACGAGCAGTACTTC. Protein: CASGPTGDEQYF.

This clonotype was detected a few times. The CDR3 DNA is TGCGCCAGCAGCTCTGAAACCACTGAAGCTTTCTTT. It is translated as CASSSETTEAFF. This chain uses TRBV5-1 with TRBJ1-1; no definite D call. The V gene's germline CDR1 is SGHRS and CDR2 YFSETQ. The CDR3 covers 12 residues. Trimming removed 3 bases at V and 4 bases at J, with 7 bases between.

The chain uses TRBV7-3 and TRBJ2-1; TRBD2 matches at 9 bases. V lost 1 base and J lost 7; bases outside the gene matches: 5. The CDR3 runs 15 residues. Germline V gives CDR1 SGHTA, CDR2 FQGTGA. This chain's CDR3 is CASSLRAGGPNEQFF. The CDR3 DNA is TGTGCCAGCAGCTTAAGAGCGGGAGGCCCTAATGAGCAGTTCTTC.

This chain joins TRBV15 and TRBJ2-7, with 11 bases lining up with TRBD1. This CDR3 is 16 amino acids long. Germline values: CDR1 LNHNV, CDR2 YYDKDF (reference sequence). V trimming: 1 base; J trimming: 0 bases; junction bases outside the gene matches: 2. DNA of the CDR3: TGTGCCACCAGCAGAGGGACAGGGGGCGCCTCCTACGAGCAGTACTTC. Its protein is CATSRGTGGASYEQYF.

The CDR3 DNA reads TGTGCCAGCAGCTTAGGGACTAGCGGTTCCTTTGGGACCCAGTACTTC. Translating gives CASSLGTSGSFGTQYF. The V call is TRBV7-2, the J call TRBJ2-5; 10 bases fit TRBD2. The V gene's germline CDR1 is SGHTA and CDR2 FQGNSA. The V gene end was trimmed by 1 base and the J gene end by 7 bases; junction bases not matched to a gene: 9. The CDR3 runs to 16 residues.

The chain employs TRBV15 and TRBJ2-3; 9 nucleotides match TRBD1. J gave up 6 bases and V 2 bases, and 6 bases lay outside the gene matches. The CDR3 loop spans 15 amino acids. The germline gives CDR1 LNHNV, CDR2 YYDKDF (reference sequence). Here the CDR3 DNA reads TGTGCCACCAGCAGACCGGGGGACAGGGAGGATACGCAGTATTTT. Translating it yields CATSRPGDREDTQYF.

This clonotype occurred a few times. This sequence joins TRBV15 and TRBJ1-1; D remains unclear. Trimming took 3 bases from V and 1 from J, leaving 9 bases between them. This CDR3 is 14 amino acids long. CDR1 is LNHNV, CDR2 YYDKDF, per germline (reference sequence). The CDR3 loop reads CATSRTGQNTEAFF. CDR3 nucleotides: TGTGCCACCAGCAGGACCGGTCAGAACACTGAAGCTTTCTTT.

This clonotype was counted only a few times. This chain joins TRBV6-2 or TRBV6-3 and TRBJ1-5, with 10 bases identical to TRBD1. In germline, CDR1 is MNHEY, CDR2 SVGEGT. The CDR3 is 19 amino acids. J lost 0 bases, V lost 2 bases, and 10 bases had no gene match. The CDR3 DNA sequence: TGTGCCAGCAGTTACACCGGGACAGGGGTACTCTATAGCAATCAGCCCCAGCATTTT. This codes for CASSYTGTGVLYSNQPQHF.

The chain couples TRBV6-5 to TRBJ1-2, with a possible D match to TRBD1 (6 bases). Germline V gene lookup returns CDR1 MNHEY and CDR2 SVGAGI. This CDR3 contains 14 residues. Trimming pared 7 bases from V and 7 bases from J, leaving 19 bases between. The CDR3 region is CASMARGDGSGYTF. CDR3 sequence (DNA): TGTGCCAGCATGGCCAGGGGAGATGGTAGTGGCTACACCTTC.

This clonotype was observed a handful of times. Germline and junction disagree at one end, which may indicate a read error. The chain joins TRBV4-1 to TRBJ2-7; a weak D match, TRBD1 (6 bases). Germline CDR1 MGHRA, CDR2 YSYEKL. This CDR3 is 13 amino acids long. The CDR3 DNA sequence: TGCGCCAGCAGCCCTAACCAGCAGGGGCCCAAGGCCTTC. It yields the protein CASSPNQQGPKAF.

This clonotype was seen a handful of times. In nucleotides, the CDR3 is TGTGCCAGCAGCTTCGACGGCGAATTCTACGAGCAGTACTTC. As protein: CASSFDGEFYEQYF. The genes are TRBV7-6 and TRBJ2-7; D remains ambiguous. Germline CDR1 SGHVS, CDR2 FNYEAQ. Trimming took 3 bases from V and 3 from J, leaving 12 bases between them. CDR3 length: 14 residues.

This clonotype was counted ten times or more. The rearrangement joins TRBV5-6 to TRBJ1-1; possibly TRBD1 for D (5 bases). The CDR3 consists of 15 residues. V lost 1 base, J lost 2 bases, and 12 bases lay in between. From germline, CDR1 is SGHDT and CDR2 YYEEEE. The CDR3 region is CASSLKIRDNTEAFF. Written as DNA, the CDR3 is TGTGCCAGCAGCTTGAAGATCAGGGACAACACTGAAGCTTTCTTT.

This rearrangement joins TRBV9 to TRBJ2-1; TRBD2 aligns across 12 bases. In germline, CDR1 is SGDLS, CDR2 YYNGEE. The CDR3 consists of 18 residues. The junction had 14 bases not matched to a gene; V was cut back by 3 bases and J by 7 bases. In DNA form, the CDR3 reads TGTGCCAGCAGCGCTCTACCAAGGACTAGCGGGAATCAAAATGAGCAGTTCTTC. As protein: CASSALPRTSGNQNEQFF.

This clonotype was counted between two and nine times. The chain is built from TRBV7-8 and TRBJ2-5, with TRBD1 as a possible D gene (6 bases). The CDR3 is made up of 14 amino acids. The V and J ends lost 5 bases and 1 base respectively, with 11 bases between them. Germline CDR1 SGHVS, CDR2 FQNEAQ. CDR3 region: CASSARTAQETQYF. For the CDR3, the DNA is TGTGCCAGCAGCGCTAGGACAGCCCAAGAGACCCAGTACTTC.

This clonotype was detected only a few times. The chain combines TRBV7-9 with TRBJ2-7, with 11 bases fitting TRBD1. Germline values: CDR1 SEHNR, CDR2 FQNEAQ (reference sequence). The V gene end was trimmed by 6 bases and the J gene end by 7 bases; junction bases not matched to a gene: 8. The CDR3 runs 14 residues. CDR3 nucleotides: TGTGCCAGCAGAAGGACAGGGGGCGCGGGTGAGCAGTACTTC. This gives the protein CASRRTGGAGEQYF.

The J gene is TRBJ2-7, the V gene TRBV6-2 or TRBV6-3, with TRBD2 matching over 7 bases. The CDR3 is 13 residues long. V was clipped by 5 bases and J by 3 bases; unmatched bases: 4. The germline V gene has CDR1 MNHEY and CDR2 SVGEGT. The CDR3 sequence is CASSRGGGYEQYF. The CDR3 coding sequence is TGTGCCAGCAGTCGTGGGGGGGGCTACGAGCAGTACTTC.

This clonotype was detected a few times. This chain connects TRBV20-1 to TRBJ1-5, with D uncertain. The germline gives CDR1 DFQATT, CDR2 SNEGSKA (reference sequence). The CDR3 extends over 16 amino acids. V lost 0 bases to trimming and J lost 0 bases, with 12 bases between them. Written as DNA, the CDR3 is TGCAGTGCTAGAGATAGTCAGGTTTATAGCAATCAGCCCCAGCATTTT. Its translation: CSARDSQVYSNQPQHF.

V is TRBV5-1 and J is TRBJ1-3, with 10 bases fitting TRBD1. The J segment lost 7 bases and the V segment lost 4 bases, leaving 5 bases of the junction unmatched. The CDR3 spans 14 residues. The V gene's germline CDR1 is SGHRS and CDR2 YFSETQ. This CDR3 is CASSPRTGGNTIYF. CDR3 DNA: TGCGCCAGCAGCCCCCGGACAGGGGGGAACACCATATATTTT.

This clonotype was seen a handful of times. CDR3 region: CASSRGGFGNQPQHF. CDR3 nucleotide sequence: TGTGCCAGCAGTCGAGGGGGATTCGGCAATCAGCCCCAGCATTTT. V usage is TRBV12-3 or TRBV12-4 and J usage is TRBJ1-5; D is perhaps TRBD1 (6 bases). CDR3 length: 15 residues. The ends were cut back, 5 bases at V and 2 bases at J, with 13 bases in the middle.